The 20 T cell receptor beta chains below all came from one sample that was sequenced in a study of blood T cell repertoires in COVID-19. The protocol was immunoSEQ multiplex PCR, while the TCRdb copy is restricted to in-frame clones and leaves out a portion. In the table there are more than 350,000 clones, roughly nine tenths of which are singletons. Sequences were obtained from PBMCs or T cells enriched from blood (not recorded which). The receptors derive from a young man who had recovered from COVID-19.

CDR3 amino acids: CASRQGQRTGELFF. In nucleotides, the CDR3 is TGTGCCAGCAGGCAGGGGCAAAGGACCGGGGAGCTGTTTTTT. The chain is built from TRBV28 and TRBJ2-2, with D possibly matching TRBD1 (6 bases). V was pared by 6 bases and J by 5 bases, with 13 bases between. CDR1 is MDHEN and CDR2 is SYDVKM in the germline V gene. This CDR3 spans 14 amino acids.

The chain joins TRBV12-3 or TRBV12-4 to TRBJ1-2; D might be TRBD1 (5 bases). The length of the CDR3 is 12 residues. V dropped 4 bases and J dropped 10 bases, with 13 bases sitting between them. The CDR3 DNA sequence: TGTGCCAGCAGTTCGCAGGGATTAGACTACACCTTC. It yields the protein CASSSQGLDYTF.

The chain recombines TRBV6-4 with TRBJ2-5, with 12 nucleotides matching TRBD2. V was pared by 0 bases and J by 4 bases, with 24 bases of the junction left unmatched. Per germline, CDR1 MRHNA and CDR2 SNTAGT. The CDR3 is 23 residues long. This CDR3 is CASSDSSRGRLAGGTAQGETQYF. The DNA of the CDR3 is TGTGCCAGCAGTGACTCTTCCAGGGGAAGGCTAGCGGGGGGGACTGCTCAGGGAGAGACCCAGTACTTC.

The gene calls are TRBV27 and TRBJ1-2; D is unresolved. V shed 8 bases and J shed 7 bases, with 17 bases lying between them. Per germline, CDR1 MNHEY and CDR2 SMNVEV (reference sequence). There are 13 residues in the CDR3. CDR3 sequence: CASYRWSAGGYTF. CDR3 bases: TGTGCCAGCTACCGGTGGTCGGCGGGTGGCTACACCTTC.

The chain couples TRBV9 to TRBJ1-2, with a weak D call TRBD1 (5 bases). Looked up from germline, CDR1 is SGDLS and CDR2 is YYNGEE. V was pared by 0 bases and J by 3 bases, with 6 bases between. This CDR3 contains 13 residues. CDR3 in DNA: TGTGCCAGCAGCGTAGAGACAGACTATGGCTACACCTTC. This translates into CASSVETDYGYTF.

In the case of this clone: Other DNA sequences in the same sample also yield this CDR3. The chain links TRBV18 to TRBJ1-1; D is possibly TRBD1 (6 bases). Germline V CDR1 and CDR2: KGHSH, LQKENI. V gave up 3 bases and J gave up 0 bases, with 11 bases separating them. The CDR3 extends over 15 amino acids. CDR3: CASSPGQGMNTEAFF. The CDR3 nucleotides are TGTGCCAGCTCACCTGGGCAGGGGATGAACACTGAAGCTTTCTTT.

This chain links TRBV19 with TRBJ1-1; D remains ambiguous. Germline-derived CDR1 and CDR2 are LNHDA and SQIVND (reference sequence). V lost 5 bases to trimming and J lost 5 bases, with 18 bases between them. CDR3 size: 15 residues. CDR3 region: CASSPVERLETEAFF. Here the CDR3 DNA reads TGTGCCAGTAGTCCAGTCGAGAGGTTGGAGACTGAAGCTTTCTTT.

The CDR3 DNA sequence: TGTGCCAGCAGTCCGCGTCGACTAGCCGGTGAGACCCAGTACTTC. Encoded protein: CASSPRRLAGETQYF. The chain has TRBV25-1 and TRBJ2-5; TRBD2 matches at 7 bases. CDR1 is MGHDK and CDR2 is SYGVNS in the germline V gene. V lost 5 bases to trimming and J lost 5 bases; unmatched junction nucleotides: 11. The CDR3 sequence is 15 residues long.

The chain has TRBV9 and TRBJ1-3; D is uncertain. Germline loops: CDR1 SGDLS, CDR2 YYNGEE. The CDR3 spans 14 residues. Trimming left V 3 bases short and J 4 bases short, with 11 bases between. The CDR3: CASSAYNTGNTIYF. The DNA of the CDR3 is TGTGCCAGCAGCGCCTATAATACCGGAAACACCATATATTTT.

The chain links TRBV12-3 or TRBV12-4 to TRBJ1-5, with D uncertain. This CDR3 is 12 amino acids long. The V gene lost 5 bases and the J gene lost 6 bases, with 8 bases spanning the gap. CDR3 protein: CASSQYGQPQHF. CDR3 coding DNA: TGTGCCAGCAGTCAATACGGTCAGCCCCAGCATTTT.

This chain uses TRBV20-1 with TRBJ1-2; a weak D match, TRBD1 (6 bases). The CDR3 has 11 residues. The germline V gene has CDR1 DFQATT and CDR2 SNEGSKA (reference sequence). V was trimmed by 5 bases and J by 13 bases, leaving 17 bases between them. The CDR3 protein is CSAPGQLELTF. The CDR3 region has the DNA TGCAGTGCTCCTGGACAGCTGGAACTCACCTTC.

This CDR3 reads CASSQGKGVNEKLFF. CDR3 DNA: TGTGCCAGCAGCCAAGGTAAAGGGGTTAATGAAAAACTGTTTTTT. The chain carries TRBV3-1 (or the pseudogene TRBV3-2) and TRBJ1-4; a weak D match, TRBD1 (5 bases). The CDR3 is made up of 15 amino acids. The germline V gene encodes CDR1 LGHDT and CDR2 YNNKEL (reference sequence). V was shortened by 1 base and J by 4 bases, with 10 bases between the two germline ends.

V gene TRBV10-1 combines with J gene TRBJ2-2; TRBD2 matches at 7 bases. The ends lost 2 bases at V and 2 bases at J; junction bases unmatched: 5. CDR1 is WNHNN and CDR2 is SYGVQD in the germline V gene (reference sequence). The CDR3 runs to 16 residues. Written as DNA, the CDR3 is TGCGCCAGCAGTGAGATGGGGGGGTTAAACACCGGGGAGCTGTTTTTT. This codes for CASSEMGGLNTGELFF.

The chain is built from TRBV27 and TRBJ2-5; no definite D call. Germline CDR1 is MNHEY and CDR2 is SMNVEV (reference sequence). The ends were cut back, 6 bases at V and 8 bases at J, with 19 bases in the middle. The CDR3 sequence is 14 residues long. CDR3 amino acids: CASSVRGAAETQYF. CDR3 coding DNA: TGTGCCAGCAGCGTTAGAGGCGCGGCCGAAACCCAGTACTTC.

The chain uses TRBV27 and TRBJ2-1; 9 bases fit TRBD2. Looked up from germline, CDR1 is MNHEY and CDR2 is SMNVEV (reference sequence). The CDR3 consists of 15 residues. V shed 8 bases, J shed 6 bases, and the junction held 11 bases outside the gene matches. Written as DNA, the CDR3 is TGTGCCAGCCAAAGACTAGCGGATGCTTTCAATGAGCAGTTCTTC. It translates to CASQRLADAFNEQFF.

Note on this clone: The sample has other DNA sequences that encode this CDR3 too. V is TRBV27 and J is TRBJ2-5; 7 bases are a match to TRBD2. Germline loops: CDR1 MNHEY, CDR2 SMNVEV (reference sequence). This CDR3 spans 12 amino acids. V lost 6 bases to trimming and J lost 3 bases; unmatched junction nucleotides: 1. The CDR3: CASRGLEETQYF. The CDR3 DNA is TGTGCCAGCAGAGGACTAGAAGAGACCCAGTACTTC.

The chain joins TRBV3-1 (or the pseudogene TRBV3-2) to TRBJ1-5; the D is unclear. The CDR3 runs to 15 residues. The germline V and J ends were trimmed by 0 bases and 6 bases, with 12 bases remaining between them. From germline, CDR1 is LGHDT and CDR2 YNNKEL (reference sequence). CDR3 bases: TGTGCCAGCAGCCAAGATCGTTTCCCAGGTCAGCCCCAGCATTTT. As protein: CASSQDRFPGQPQHF.

The chain uses TRBV6-5 and TRBJ2-5; 8 bases agree with TRBD2. In germline, CDR1 is MNHEY, CDR2 SVGAGI. Trimming at V came to 11 bases and at J to 4 bases, leaving 15 bases not matched to a gene. CDR3 length equals 15 residues. Here the CDR3 DNA reads TGTGCCGGAAGTTATAGCGGGGCCCACGGAGAGACCCAGTACTTC. Amino acids: CAGSYSGAHGETQYF.

V gene TRBV5-1 combines with J gene TRBJ1-4; 7 bases are shared with TRBD1. The V and J ends lost 0 bases and 7 bases, in that order; junction bases with no gene match: 6. The CDR3 totals 15 residues. CDR1 is SGHRS, CDR2 YFSETQ, per germline. The CDR3 is CASSLATGQLEKLFF. The CDR3 DNA reads TGCGCCAGCAGCTTGGCCACGGGACAGCTTGAAAAACTGTTTTTT. The entire variable domain, with the rest obtained from reference TRBV5-1 and TRBJ1-4, is as follows: KAGVTQTPRYLIKTRGQQVTLSCSPISGHRSVSWYQQTPGQGLQFLFEYFSETQRNKGNFPGRFSGRQFSNSRSEMNVSTLELGDSALYLCASSLATGQLEKLFFGSGTQLSVL.

The chain couples TRBV5-1 to TRBJ2-5, with D perhaps matching TRBD2 (5 bases). CDR3 size: 16 residues. Trimming stripped 3 bases from V and 5 bases from J, with 20 bases between. The V gene's germline CDR1 is SGHRS and CDR2 YFSETQ. The CDR3 reads CASSWRPIGSKETQYF. CDR3 nucleotide sequence: TGCGCCAGCAGCTGGAGGCCCATCGGGTCTAAGGAGACCCAGTACTTC.